The 13 T cell receptor beta chains presented below share a single source sample, sequenced in a study of T-cell memory formation after mild COVID-19. Via MiXCR, TCRdb re-called the 5' RACE reads, giving one row per CDR3 protein. This sample has more than 4,500 distinct CDR3 sequences; over 20% occur once, and the top ten carry roughly 2.3%. Sequencing used PBMCs or a T cell subset sorted from them (not recorded which). The receptors here all came from an adult who had mild COVID-19 (a few samples of this study predate the infection). Cell type and time point are not known.

This clonotype is medium-sized in the sample. CDR3 in amino acids: CASSVDSWSTTQYF. The DNA for the CDR3 is TGCGCCAGCAGCGTAGACAGCTGGAGTACTACGCAGTATTTT. The V and J genes are TRBV5-1 and TRBJ2-3; possibly TRBD1 for D (5 bases). The CDR3 runs 14 residues. V gave up 4 bases and J gave up 8 bases, with 17 bases separating them. Germline V gene lookup returns CDR1 SGHRS and CDR2 YFSETQ.

This clonotype ranks as medium-sized. The rearrangement links TRBV29-1 to TRBJ2-3, with 10 bases lining up with TRBD2. The CDR3 extends over 17 amino acids. CDR1 is SQVTM and CDR2 is ANQGSEA in the germline V gene. V dropped 7 bases and J dropped 2; count of bases not matched to a gene: 15. The CDR3 coding sequence is TGCAGCGGGACGGGCTTCCTAGCGGGGGCCTTCACAGATACGCAGTATTTT. Translated, it gives CSGTGFLAGAFTDTQYF.

This clonotype is labeled medium-sized. The chain joins TRBV6-2 or TRBV6-3 to TRBJ2-3; no definite D call. Germline V gene lookup returns CDR1 MNHEY and CDR2 SVGEGT. V lost 3 bases and J lost 4, with 8 bases in between. The CDR3 extends over 13 amino acids. The chain's CDR3 is CASSYRSADTQYF. CDR3 DNA: TGTGCCAGCAGTTATCGTTCGGCAGATACGCAGTATTTT.

By proportion, this clonotype is medium-sized. The gene calls are TRBV4-1 and TRBJ1-6; 7 nucleotides match TRBD1. CDR1 is MGHRA, CDR2 YSYEKL, per germline. The length of the CDR3 is 17 residues. The junction had 9 bases not matched to a gene; V was cut back by 3 bases and J by 4 bases. In nucleotides, the CDR3 is TGCGCCAGCAGCCACCATACAGGGGTAAAGTATAATTCACCCCTCCACTTT. Translating gives CASSHHTGVKYNSPLHF.

This clonotype was found many times. This sequence joins TRBV19 and TRBJ2-2; the D is unclear. Germline loops: CDR1 LNHDA, CDR2 SQIVND (reference sequence). Trimming pared 5 bases from V and 2 bases from J, leaving 9 bases between. The CDR3 covers 14 residues. CDR3 sequence: CASSLGPNTGELFF. The DNA for the CDR3 is TGTGCCAGTAGTTTAGGCCCTAACACCGGGGAGCTGTTTTTT. Based on the CDR3 plus reference TRBV19 and TRBJ2-2, the full variable domain is DGGITQSPKYLFRKEGQNVTLSCEQNLNHDAMYWYRQDPGQGLRLIYYSQIVNDFQKGDIAEGYSVSREKKESFPLTVTSAQKNPTAFYLCASSLGPNTGELFFGEGSRLTVL.

The chain links TRBV12-3 or TRBV12-4 to TRBJ2-3; D gene ambiguous. V lost 3 bases, J lost 4 bases, and 2 bases lay in between. The CDR3 consists of 11 residues. The CDR3 DNA sequence: TGTGCCAGCAGTTTCGCAGATACGCAGTATTTT. It translates to CASSFADTQYF.

By share of the sample, this clonotype is medium-sized (0.01 to 0.1%). The chain uses TRBV11-2 and TRBJ1-1; D is undetermined. This CDR3 has 11 amino acids. Germline V gene sequence: CDR1 SGHAT, CDR2 FQNNGV. The CDR3 DNA sequence: TGTGCTACCCGACTGAACACTGAAGCTTTCTTT. Its protein is CATRLNTEAFF.

By sample share, this clonotype is medium-sized. The CDR3 is CASSQTTEQFF. In nucleotides, the CDR3 is TGTGCCAGCAGCCAGACTACCGAGCAGTTCTTC. The chain carries TRBV4-2 and TRBJ2-1; perhaps TRBD2 as D (5 bases). The germline V gene has CDR1 LGHNA and CDR2 YNFKEQ. V lost 3 bases and J 10 bases, leaving 7 bases between the germline ends. The CDR3 is made up of 11 amino acids.

Sample share makes this clonotype medium-sized. The V and J genes are TRBV9 and TRBJ2-5; D gene ambiguous. Germline V CDR1 and CDR2: SGDLS, YYNGEE. The CDR3 is 15 amino acids. The germline V and J ends were trimmed by 3 bases and 4 bases, with 16 bases remaining between them. The CDR3 loop reads CASSAGQAARETQYF. The CDR3 DNA reads TGTGCCAGCAGCGCCGGGCAGGCAGCACGAGAGACCCAGTACTTC.

By frequency in the sample, this clonotype is medium-sized (0.01 to 0.1%). This CDR3 is CASSTGAGANVLTF. The CDR3 nucleotides read TGCGCCAGCAGCACAGGAGCCGGGGCCAACGTCCTGACTTTC. The V call is TRBV5-1, the J call TRBJ2-6, with D possibly being TRBD1 (5 bases). Germline V gives CDR1 SGHRS, CDR2 YFSETQ. The CDR3 totals 14 residues. Trimming pared 4 bases from V and 4 bases from J, leaving 9 bases between.

This clonotype appeared many times. The chain couples TRBV10-3 to TRBJ2-6, with TRBD1 matching over 12 bases. Germline V gene lookup returns CDR1 ENHRY and CDR2 SYGVKD. Trimming took 3 bases from V and 4 from J; bases not matched to a gene: 4. CDR3 length: 17 residues. CDR3 bases: TGTGCCATCAGTGACGGGACAGGGGGCGCCGGGGCCAACGTCCTGACTTTC. Protein: CAISDGTGGAGANVLTF.

By proportion, this clonotype is medium-sized. V is TRBV4-2 and J is TRBJ2-3; 9 bases agree with TRBD2. V lost 0 bases to trimming and J lost 2 bases; unmatched junction nucleotides: 6. CDR1 and CDR2 (germline): LGHNA, YNFKEQ. The CDR3 totals 17 residues. CDR3 region: CASSQDRSGGPTDTQYF. CDR3 sequence (DNA): TGTGCCAGCAGCCAAGATAGAAGCGGGGGGCCCACAGATACGCAGTATTTT.

This clonotype rates as large. The chain joins TRBV4-3 to TRBJ2-3, with 8 bases that match TRBD1. This CDR3 region has 16 residues. Germline lookup yields CDR1 LGHNA and CDR2 YSLEER. The ends lost 0 bases at V and 1 base at J; junction bases unmatched: 3. The CDR3: CASSQEGQGGTDTQYF. The CDR3 coding sequence is TGCGCCAGCAGCCAAGAAGGACAGGGAGGCACAGATACGCAGTATTTT.